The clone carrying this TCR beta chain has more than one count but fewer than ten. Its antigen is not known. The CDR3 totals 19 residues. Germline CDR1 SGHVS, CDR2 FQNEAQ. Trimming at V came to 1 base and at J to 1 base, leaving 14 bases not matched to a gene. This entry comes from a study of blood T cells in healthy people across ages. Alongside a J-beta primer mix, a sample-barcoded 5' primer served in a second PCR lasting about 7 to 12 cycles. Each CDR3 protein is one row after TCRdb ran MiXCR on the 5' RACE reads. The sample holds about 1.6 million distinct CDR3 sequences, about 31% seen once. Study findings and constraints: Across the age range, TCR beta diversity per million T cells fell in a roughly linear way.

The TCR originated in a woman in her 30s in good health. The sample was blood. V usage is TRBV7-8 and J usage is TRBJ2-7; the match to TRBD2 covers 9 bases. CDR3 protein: CASSLGLAGPTARSYEQYF. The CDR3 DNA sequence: TGTGCCAGCAGCTTAGGGCTAGCGGGACCGACAGCCCGTTCCTACGAGCAGTACTTC.